This T cell receptor beta chain comes out of a study of blood T cell repertoires in COVID-19. Study at large: Donors in the United States, Italy and Spain gave samples during acute or convalescent COVID-19. T cells, B-cell-depleted T cells, or PBMCs supplied cDNA or gDNA.

The repertoire was sequenced with immunoSEQ multiplex PCR; TCRdb's copy has only in-frame clones and lacks some. The data contain approximately 260,000 clones, 80% to 90% of them seen just once; the ten biggest clones take up less than 5%. The CDR3 runs 13 residues. V gave up 3 bases and J gave up 4 bases, with 11 bases separating them. The germline gives CDR1 SGHDT, CDR2 YYEEEE. The TCR sequence derives from a woman between 40 and 55 years old who had recovered from COVID-19. The chain joins TRBV5-6 to TRBJ2-7; TRBD2 is a possible D gene (6 bases). Sequencing input: peripheral blood. CDR3 DNA: TGTGCCAGCAGCTCCCCGACTAGTTACGAGCAGTACGTC. This translates into CASSSPTSYEQYV.